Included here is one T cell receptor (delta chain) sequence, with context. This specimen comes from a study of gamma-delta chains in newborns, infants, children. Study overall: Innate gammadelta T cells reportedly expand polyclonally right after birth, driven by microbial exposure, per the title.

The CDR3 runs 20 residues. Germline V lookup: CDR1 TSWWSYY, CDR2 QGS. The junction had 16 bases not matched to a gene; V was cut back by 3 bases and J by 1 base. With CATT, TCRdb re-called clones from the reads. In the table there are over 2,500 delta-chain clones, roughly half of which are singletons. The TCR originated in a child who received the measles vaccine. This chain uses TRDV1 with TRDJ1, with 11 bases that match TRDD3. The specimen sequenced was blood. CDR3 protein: CALGDPLSLKLGDSTDKLIF. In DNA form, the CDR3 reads TGTGCTCTTGGGGACCCCCTTAGCCTAAAACTGGGGGATAGCACCGATAAACTCATCTTT.